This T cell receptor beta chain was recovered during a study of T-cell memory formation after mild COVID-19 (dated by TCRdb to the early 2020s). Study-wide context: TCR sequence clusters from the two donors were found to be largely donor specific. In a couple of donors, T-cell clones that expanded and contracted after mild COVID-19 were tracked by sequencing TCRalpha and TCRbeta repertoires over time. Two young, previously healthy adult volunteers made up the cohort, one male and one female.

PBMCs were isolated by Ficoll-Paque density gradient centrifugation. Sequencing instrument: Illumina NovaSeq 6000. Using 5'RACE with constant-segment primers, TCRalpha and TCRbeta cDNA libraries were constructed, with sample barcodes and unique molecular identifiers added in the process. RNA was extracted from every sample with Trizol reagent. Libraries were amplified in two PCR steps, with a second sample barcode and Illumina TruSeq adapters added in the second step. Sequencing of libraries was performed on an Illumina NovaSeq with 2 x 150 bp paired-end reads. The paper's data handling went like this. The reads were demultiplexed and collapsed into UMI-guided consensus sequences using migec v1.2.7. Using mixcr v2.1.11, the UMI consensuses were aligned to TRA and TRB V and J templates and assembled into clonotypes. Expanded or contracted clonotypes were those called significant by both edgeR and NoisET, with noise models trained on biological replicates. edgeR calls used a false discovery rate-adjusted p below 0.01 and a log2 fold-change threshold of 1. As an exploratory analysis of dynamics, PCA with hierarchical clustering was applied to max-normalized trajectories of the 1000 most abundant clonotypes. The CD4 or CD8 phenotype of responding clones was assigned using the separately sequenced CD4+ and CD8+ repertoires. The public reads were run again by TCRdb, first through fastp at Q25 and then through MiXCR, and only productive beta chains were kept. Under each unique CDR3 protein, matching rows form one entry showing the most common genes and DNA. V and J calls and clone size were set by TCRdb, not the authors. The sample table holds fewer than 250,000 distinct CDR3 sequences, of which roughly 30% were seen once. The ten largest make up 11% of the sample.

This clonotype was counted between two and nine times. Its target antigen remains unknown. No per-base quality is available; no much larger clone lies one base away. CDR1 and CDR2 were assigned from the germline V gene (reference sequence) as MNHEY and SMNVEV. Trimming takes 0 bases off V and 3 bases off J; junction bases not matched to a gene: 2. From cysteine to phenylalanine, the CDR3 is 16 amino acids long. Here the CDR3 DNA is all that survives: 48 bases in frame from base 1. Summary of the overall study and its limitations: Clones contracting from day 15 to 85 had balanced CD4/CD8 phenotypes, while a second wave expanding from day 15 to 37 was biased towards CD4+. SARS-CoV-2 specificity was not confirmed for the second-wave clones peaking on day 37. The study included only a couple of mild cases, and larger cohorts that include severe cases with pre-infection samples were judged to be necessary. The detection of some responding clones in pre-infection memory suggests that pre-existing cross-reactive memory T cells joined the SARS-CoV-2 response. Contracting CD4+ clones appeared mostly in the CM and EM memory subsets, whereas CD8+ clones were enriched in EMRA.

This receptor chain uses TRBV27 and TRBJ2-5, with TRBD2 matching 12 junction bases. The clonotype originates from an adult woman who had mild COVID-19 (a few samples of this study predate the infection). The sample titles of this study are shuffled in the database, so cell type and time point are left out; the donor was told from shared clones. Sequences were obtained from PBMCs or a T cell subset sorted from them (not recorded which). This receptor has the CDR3 CASSLSRLAGEETQYF. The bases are TGTGCCAGCAGTTTATCGAGACTAGCGGGAGAAGAGACCCAGTACTTC.